This record concerns one TCR beta chain sequence. With 3 bases clipped from V and 5 bases from J, the junction kept 5 bases outside the gene matches. The germline V gene encodes CDR1 SGDLS and CDR2 YYNGEE. The CDR3 sequence is 15 residues long. TCRdb fed the 5' RACE reads into MiXCR, producing one record per CDR3 protein. The repertoire consists of 500,000 or so distinct CDR3 sequences, with less than 25% occurring once and the leading ten covering 0.75% to 0.95%. These data belong to a study of identical twins. This same sample was also part of a study on T cells expressing NK-cell markers.

Sequencing was carried out using CD4+ T cells sorted from blood. This receptor was obtained from a woman younger than 35 in good health. The chain is built from TRBV9 and TRBJ2-7; 13 positions agree with TRBD2. The CDR3 nucleotides read TGTGCCAGCAGCGCGGGACTAGCGGGGCCCCACGAGCAGTACTTC. This gives the protein CASSAGLAGPHEQYF.